These T cell receptor beta chains were read from a single sample in a study of T cell repertoires in ileal Crohn's disease. Profiling relied on immunoSEQ multiplex PCR, and the TCRdb table lists in-frame clones only, not all of them. The sample yields some 17,000 clones, 80% to 90% seen once. Sample: ileal tissue. These receptors were taken from an adult with Crohn's disease. CDR3s include the opening cysteine and the closing phenylalanine or tryptophan. D genes are given only for firm matches.

J gene | V gene | D gene | CDR3 protein
TRBJ2-3 | TRBV5-1 | TRBD1 | CASSLVGTGGSEYF
TRBJ2-2 | TRBV9 | - | CASSVASGQIGELFF
TRBJ2-1 | TRBV19 | TRBD2 | CASSGTSGSYNEQFF
TRBJ2-7 | TRBV11-1 | TRBD1 | CASSSRDRGEQYF
TRBJ1-5 | TRBV6-1 | TRBD1 | CASSESAGGYQPQHF
TRBJ2-1 | TRBV18 | - | CASSPREGGEQFF
TRBJ1-1 | TRBV2 | - | CASRQVMNTEAFF
TRBJ2-3 | TRBV6-4 | TRBD2 | CASSDSTSGNTDTQYF
TRBJ2-5 | TRBV27 | TRBD2 | CASSLYAGGPETQYF
TRBJ2-3 | TRBV5-1 | TRBD1 | CASSSGTGMNTQYF
TRBJ2-3 | TRBV11-3 | TRBD1 | CASSSSGGTQYF
TRBJ2-7 | TRBV9 | - | CASSVSGSFGYEQYF
TRBJ1-4 | TRBV28 | - | CASSPPGQGNEKLFF
TRBJ2-7 | TRBV29-1 | - | CSVERGGRFGSEQYF
TRBJ2-7 | TRBV9 | TRBD1 | CASSVGTGLPYEQYF
TRBJ2-1 | TRBV7-9 | TRBD2 | CASPFMALAKYNEQFF
TRBJ2-7 | TRBV19 | - | CASREEGRSYEQYF
TRBJ2-1 | TRBV4-1 | - | CASSLEWSYNEQFF
TRBJ2-7 | TRBV19 | TRBD2 | CASARLAGVSYEQYF
TRBJ2-1 | TRBV11-3 | TRBD2 | CASSLAGGGRNNEQFF
TRBJ2-7 | TRBV28 | TRBD2 | CASSFPTSGSSYEQYF
TRBJ1-5 | TRBV6-1 | TRBD1 | CASRLGTGLNQPQHF
TRBJ1-5 | TRBV6-1 | - | CATVGRDLSNQPQHF
TRBJ2-7 | TRBV7-9 | - | CASQFGGSVHYEQYF
TRBJ2-5 | TRBV6-6 | - | CASSYSGETQYF
TRBJ1-2 | TRBV29-1 | - | CSVGRGGADYGYTF
TRBJ1-5 | TRBV7-9 | - | CASSLGAGGNQPQHF